The source of this TCR beta chain is a study of blood T cells in healthy people across ages. Study-level findings and limits: More naive CD4+ cells and higher diversity were found in long-lived than in aged donors.

This CDR3 is built from 13 residues. With 6 bases removed from V and 7 bases from J, the gap between germline ends came to 13 bases. CDR1 and CDR2 from the germline V gene are MNHEY and SVGAGI. About this clonotype itself: Its specificity is unknown.

Combining a sample-barcoded 5' primer with a J-beta primer mix, a second PCR ran for about 7 to 11 cycles. Per-sample output comprised a minimum of 3 million paired-end reads containing CDR3. TCRdb analysed the 5' RACE reads with MiXCR anew, one entry per CDR3 protein. This sample yields fewer than 900,000 distinct CDR3 sequences, of which about 42% are seen a single time; 20% to 25% belongs to the top ten. The chain joins TRBV6-5 to TRBJ2-1, with D possibly called TRBD1 or TRBD2 (7 bases each). The receptor comes from a woman in her sixties or seventies in good health. Material for sequencing was blood. This CDR3 reads CASSQGGANEQFF. The CDR3 coding sequence is TGTGCCAGCAGCCAGGGGGGGGCGAATGAGCAGTTCTTC.